This TCR beta chain is drawn from a study of OX40 agonist ivuxolimab in advanced cancers. Clones were sequenced by immunoSEQ multiplex PCR, and TCRdb holds only the in-frame ones, with some missing. The sample includes 60,000 to 65,000 clones, less than 95% seen only once; the top ten take less than 6%. Germline assignment: CDR1 SEHNR and CDR2 FQNEAQ (reference sequence). The CDR3 loop spans 15 amino acids. V lost 5 bases to trimming and J lost 8 bases, with 19 bases between them. This clonotype was obtained from an adult with an advanced solid tumor such as melanoma, head and neck, liver or kidney cancer. This sequence joins TRBV7-9 and TRBJ2-4; tentatively, D is TRBD2 (7 bases). The specimen was CD4+ or CD8+ T cells sorted from blood, collected in a trial of the OX40 agonist ivuxolimab. The CDR3 bases are TGTGCCAGCAGCGGTTTAAGGGGGGGCGCAGACATTCAGTACTTC. As protein: CASSGLRGGADIQYF.